Listed here are 13 T cell receptor beta chains from one sample, sequenced in a study of T cells after yellow fever vaccination. A single record per CDR3 protein comes from TCRdb applying MiXCR to the 5' RACE reads. The sample carries 320,000 or so distinct CDR3 sequences, roughly 7.5% recorded once. Specimen: PBMCs, collected approximately 47 days after the first yellow fever vaccination. The source is a man aged 18 to 29 who received the YFV17D yellow fever vaccine.

This clonotype was counted only a few times. The genes are TRBV7-3 and TRBJ1-1, with D tentatively TRBD1 (5 bases). The germline gives CDR1 SGHTA, CDR2 FQGTGA. This CDR3 spans 13 amino acids. The germline V and J ends were trimmed by 3 bases and 3 bases, with 8 bases remaining between them. The DNA of the CDR3 is TGTGCCAGCAGCTTGGGACTTGACACTGAAGCTTTCTTT. This gives the protein CASSLGLDTEAFF. The entire variable domain, with the rest obtained from reference TRBV7-3 and TRBJ1-1, is as follows: GAGVSQTPSNKVTEKGKYVELRCDPISGHTALYWYRQSLGQGPEFLIYFQGTGAADDSGLPNDRFFAVRPEGSVSTLKIQRTERGDSAVYLCASSLGLDTEAFFGQGTRLTVV.

A few counts support this clonotype. The junction differs from germline at one of its ends, possibly a read error. V and J are TRBV6-5 and TRBJ1-1; a weak D match, TRBD1 (6 bases). The CDR3 runs 14 residues. The germline gives CDR1 MNHEY, CDR2 SVGAGI. The CDR3 DNA follows: TGTGCCAGCAGTTTTGACCCGGGACACCCTCTAGGGGTCTTT. Residues: CASSFDPGHPLGVF.

This clonotype was counted only a few times. J is TRBJ2-3 and V is TRBV20-1; 8 bases line up with TRBD2. V gave up 3 bases and J gave up 3 bases; unmatched junction bases: 5. CDR1 and CDR2 (germline): DFQATT, SNEGSKA (reference sequence). The CDR3 has 14 amino acids. For the CDR3, the DNA is TGCAGTGCTAGCAGAGCGGGGGTAACAGATACGCAGTATTTT. Translation: CSASRAGVTDTQYF.

This clonotype has more than one count but fewer than ten. The chain combines TRBV5-6 with TRBJ2-2; D possibly uses TRBD1 or TRBD2 (5 bases each). With 4 bases removed from V and 0 bases from J, the gap between germline ends came to 10 bases. This CDR3 is 15 amino acids long. In germline, CDR1 is SGHDT, CDR2 YYEEEE. The CDR3 DNA sequence: TGTGCCAGCAGCGTGCAGGGACCGAACACCGGGGAGCTGTTTTTT. It encodes CASSVQGPNTGELFF.

The chain employs TRBV7-2 and TRBJ2-2; tentatively, D is TRBD1 or TRBD2 (6 bases each). V was shortened by 7 bases and J by 7 bases, with 22 bases between the two germline ends. The germline V gene encodes CDR1 SGHTA and CDR2 FQGNSA. The CDR3 consists of 16 residues. CDR3 loop: CASTNSRGGMGGELFF. CDR3 DNA: TGTGCCAGCACCAACTCCAGGGGAGGTATGGGCGGGGAGCTGTTTTTT.

The table lists this clonotype with a few counts. The chain recombines TRBV5-1 with TRBJ2-3; TRBD1 aligns across 7 bases. CDR1 and CDR2 (germline): SGHRS, YFSETQ. The CDR3 contains 16 residues. Trimming took 0 bases from V and 3 from J; bases not matched to a gene: 7. CDR3 region: CASSLGVGQPTDTQYF. In nucleotides, the CDR3 is TGCGCCAGCAGCTTGGGAGTGGGACAGCCTACAGATACGCAGTATTTT.

This clonotype came up a few times. This chain joins TRBV7-8 and TRBJ2-7, with 8 bases aligning to TRBD1. Germline V CDR1 and CDR2: SGHVS, FQNEAQ. After removal of 5 bases from V and 6 bases from J, the junction contained 15 bases not matched to a gene. The CDR3 has 16 amino acids. The CDR3 region is CASSPQTGVLMVEQYF. The CDR3 DNA follows: TGTGCCAGCAGCCCGCAGACAGGGGTGCTAATGGTCGAGCAGTACTTC.

This clonotype has at least ten counts. The chain combines TRBV12-3 or TRBV12-4 with TRBJ2-1, with no clear D. Trimming took 3 bases from V and 10 from J, leaving 13 bases between them. The CDR3 has 13 residues. This chain's CDR3 is CASSFPQPNEQFF. The CDR3 DNA is TGTGCCAGCAGTTTCCCACAGCCGAACGAGCAGTTCTTC.

The table lists this clonotype with many counts. This chain links TRBV5-1 with TRBJ2-5, with D possibly matching TRBD2 (6 bases). This CDR3 region has 15 residues. V was cut by 2 bases and J by 3 bases, with 14 bases left in between. Germline lookup yields CDR1 SGHRS and CDR2 YFSETQ. CDR3 coding DNA: TGCGCCAGCAGCTTACTTCCGGGAGTCAAAGAGACCCAGTACTTC. It yields the protein CASSLLPGVKETQYF.

About this clonotype itself: This likely comes from a read error, as the CDR3 has no conserved phenylalanine or tryptophan at its end. The rearrangement links TRBV19 to TRBJ1-5; D not resolved. This CDR3 is 13 amino acids long. Germline CDR1 reads LNHDA; CDR2 reads SQIVND (reference sequence). Between the trimmed V and J ends, which lost 3 bases and 4 bases, there was a span of 7 bases. The CDR3 here is CASSIGRNQPQHC. In DNA form, the CDR3 reads TGTGCCAGTAGTATTGGTCGGAATCAGCCCCAGCATTGT.

At least ten counts were recorded for this clonotype. The gene calls are TRBV9 and TRBJ1-3; D remains ambiguous. Germline lookup yields CDR1 SGDLS and CDR2 YYNGEE. Trimming removed 4 bases from V and 2 bases from J, with 10 bases in between. The CDR3 runs 14 residues. CDR3 in DNA: TGTGCCAGCAGCTCGACGACTGCTGGAAACACCATATATTTT. This translates into CASSSTTAGNTIYF.

The V gene is TRBV5-1, the J gene TRBJ2-3; perhaps TRBD2 as D (6 bases). The CDR3 runs to 14 residues. Germline values: CDR1 SGHRS, CDR2 YFSETQ. Trimming took off 0 bases at V and 6 bases at J, with 11 bases between the two ends. The CDR3, as DNA: TGCGCCAGCAGCTTGGACCAGGAGGGGGATACGCAGTATTTT. It translates to CASSLDQEGDTQYF.

This clonotype was seen ten or more times. The chain joins TRBV12-3 or TRBV12-4 to TRBJ1-2, with 10 bases fitting TRBD1. The V and J ends lost 2 bases and 7 bases, in that order; junction bases with no gene match: 10. This CDR3 is built from 16 residues. The CDR3 reads CASSLSVVGQGFGYTF. In nucleotides, the CDR3 is TGTGCCAGCAGTTTATCTGTCGTGGGACAGGGGTTTGGCTACACCTTC.